This entry features one T cell receptor (beta chain) sequence. Its antigen remains undetermined. This entry comes from a study of cytomegalovirus exposure and HLA in healthy donors (dated 2017 in TCRdb). With respect to the entire study: An earlier analysis of fewer than 750 of the donors reported approximately 260 Gb of sequence data and 95 million to 120 million unique TCR beta sequences obtained from roughly 170 million T cells. On average, about 240,000 unique TCR beta nucleotide sequences were sequenced per donor among fewer than 500 genotyped donors of the cohort, with 15% to 20% of those sequences being non-productive. The T cell repertoires of some 700 subjects were profiled by immunosequencing and related to cytomegalovirus serostatus. The aim of the study was to test whether cataloging public T cell receptors could identify signatures of past pathogen exposure. In a later analysis, previously published TCR beta repertoires from 666 donors were re-analyzed and high-resolution HLA genotyping was added so that TCR occurrence patterns could be studied. Of the approximately 400 genotyped donors, 75% to 85% were placed in the genetic ancestry cluster associated with self-reported Caucasian donors. An early release that covered roughly 600 HLA-typed donors contained approximately 300 gigabases of sequencing data and tens of millions of unique TCR sequences. In an earlier analysis of roughly 580 of the donors, high-throughput TCR beta sequencing was used to judge whether each TCR beta V gene segment behaved as functional or pseudogenic. Along with the approximately 700-subject first cohort, a separate validation cohort of over a hundred different subjects was used. Rather than using new phenotypic data, the later analysis identified candidate immune exposures from TCR beta sequences and from how often those sequences occurred across donors. Donor age, sex, ethnicity and CMV serostatus were compiled together with the repertoire data. A few DR-DQ haplotypes were treated as single units for association and clustering because of strong linkage in the cohort. Every discovery cohort repertoire had been produced on one sequencing platform. Both class I and class II loci were covered by HLA typing, at four-digit resolution. The number of donors typed differed by locus, with about 629-630 for A, B, C, DRB1 and DQB1, 522 for DQA1, 600 to 610 for DPA1, and roughly 450 for DPB1. A later genetic analysis used genome-wide SNP genotypes for 398 of the 666 donors, treating that subset as a discovery cohort. The study combined high-throughput TCR immunosequencing, statistical association of individual TCRs with disease status, and machine learning to predict cytomegalovirus infection status. Broad study findings and their caveats: According to the authors, the approach could potentially be generalized to other disease states and immunological phenotypes. The study gave a list of more than 150 TCR beta chains associated with cytomegalovirus. According to a later genetic analysis, donors in an Asian-associated ancestry cluster had fewer N-insertions in productive TCRs than the roughly 660-donor mean. In a later analysis, most CMV-associated TCR beta chains were found to appear HLA-restricted, with HLA associations seemingly driven largely by CMV exposure. A later analysis associated 16,951 TCR beta sequences with specific HLA alleles at a false discovery rate of 0.05. A further reported finding was that TCR beta sequences accurately predicted the HLA-A and HLA-B alleles for most subjects in the first cohort. Sequencing depth was assumed to be roughly uniform across donors in the presence/absence analyses, though that assumption may not hold. In a later genetic analysis, a missense DCLRE1C variant was associated with V-gene and J-gene trimming of TCR beta chains, and the association was replicated in an independent cohort. An earlier analysis of approximately 500 of the donors showed that most TCR beta V segments appeared in productive rearrangements either about 90% or about 30% of the time, which broadly matched IMGT annotations. Several of the top co-occurrence clusters appeared to be linked to parvovirus B19, influenza, CMV and Epstein-Barr virus, according to a later analysis. Most TCR sequences were observed very rarely across donors, whereas some public TCRs were present in many individuals. The earlier analysis of fewer than 750 of the donors excluded roughly 17 rarely observed V segments, including chromosome 9 orphons, because counts were too low. The sequencing pipeline was judged likely to have produced a cluster of highly shared sequence variants as a technical artifact. Some IMGT-functional V segments, including TRBV6-2 and TRBV6-3, could not be told apart with the 87-base-pair reads, so those segments were excluded. Only TCR beta chains were sequenced in this cohort, and the absence of alpha or paired-chain data limited detectable features. CMV serostatus was the only immune exposure information available for the cohort. Correlated functional status among segregating V segments might be attributable to linkage disequilibrium, but an unknown experimental factor could not be ruled out. When HLA alleles, especially DR and DQ, strongly co-occurred, attributing TCR associations to individual alleles was difficult. Cytomegalovirus status was reported to be diagnosed by the classifier with high specificity and sensitivity in both the original and validation cohorts. Because HLA typing was unavailable for some donors at each locus, only the typed subset was used in association tests. Compared with equally common non-associated chains, HLA-associated TCR beta chains in a later analysis were more clonally expanded and had lower generation probabilities. In a later analysis, the rate of TCR association differed among HLA loci, with DRB1 alleles having the most associated TCRs and HLA-C alleles having the fewest. A few of the identified cytomegalovirus-associated TCR beta chains were confirmed in vitro to be specific for cytomegalovirus antigens.

The cohort consisted of some 670 healthy bone marrow donors. At the time of sampling, every cohort member was nominally healthy, though immune exposures that went unrecorded were likely present. The donor was CMV seropositive and belonged to the group of 250 to 300 seropositive cohort members. Every donor gave a peripheral blood sample, and the peripheral blood mononuclear cells from that sample were used for TCR beta sequencing. The Qiagen DNeasy Blood Extraction Kit was used to extract genomic DNA from the blood cell samples. Library method: the immunoSEQ multiplex PCR assay. The multiplex PCR relied on a mix of 60 forward primers for TCR Vbeta segments and 13 reverse primers for TCR Jbeta segments. Amplification of the CDR3 region of rearranged TCR beta genes was performed with a multiplex PCR assay on genomic DNA. On the Illumina HiSeq System, the amplified TCR beta libraries were sequenced as 87-base-pair reads. The paper's processing steps were these. In a later analysis, some 80 million unique TCR beta chains were counted across the 500 to 850 repertoires, and roughly 11 million of these chains were shared by at least two donors. To remove PCR and sequencing errors, raw reads were error-corrected and collapsed into unique sequences using a nearest-neighbor algorithm that merged closely related sequences. V, D and J gene segments were assigned by aligning CDR3 sequences to IMGT reference sequences. For a sequence to be retained, at least a six-nucleotide match to both a V gene segment and a J gene segment was required. A rearrangement was called productive if the CDR3 had no stop codons and remained in frame with V and J, and every other rearrangement was called non-productive. CDR3 was defined by IMGT convention, running from the second conserved V-encoded cysteine to the conserved J-encoded phenylalanine. In an earlier analysis of roughly 610 of the donors, sequences lacking an unambiguous match to a single V gene segment were excluded. In an earlier analysis of a few hundred of the donors, V segments were called functional above 56.7% productive rearrangements and were called segregating when the between-donor standard deviation exceeded 5%. A statistical classification framework was built for diagnosing cytomegalovirus status from the catalog of TCR beta chain sequences. In a later analysis, TCR nucleotide sequences were compared against IMGT/GENE-DB human TR gene sequences so that V and J genes could be assigned. The TCRdist pipeline was used in a later analysis to assign CDR3 sequences and most-parsimonious VDJ recombination scenarios. A later analysis defined each TCR beta chain by its CDR3 amino acid sequence plus V-gene family, and excluded reads lacking a unique V-gene family. In a later analysis, approximately 590 highly shared, low-generation-probability nucleotide sequences were removed to address suspected cross-contamination and a sequencing artifact. A later analysis calculated a clonal expansion index for each public chain from normalized within-repertoire ranks of inferred template counts. A later analysis computed generation probabilities with a VDJ recombination model fitted to out-of-frame rearrangements, and checked the results against IGoR. Hypergeometric tests were used in a later analysis to score TCR-TCR, TCR-HLA and TCR-CMV co-occurrence, with a repertoire-size bias correction applied to the TCR pairs. In a later analysis, false discovery rates were estimated by permuting HLA or CMV assignments 20 times. A later analysis grouped co-occurring TCRs with DBSCAN, adding TCRdist sequence similarity when clustering within HLA-allele-positive subsets. For co-occurrence clustering, repertoires with fewer than 30,000 or more than 120,000 public chains were excluded, along with four or five repertoires with anomalous nucleotide sharing. As stored in TCRdb, this immuneACCESS dataset retains in-frame rearrangements with V and J assigned. A fraction of the clones does not appear; measured against another copy, unresolved V genes explain less than half of the discrepancy, and the remainder lacks a known reason. V and J calls and clone size are those listed in that table; D and trimming were worked out from the DNA. The sample table holds approximately 80,000 clones. About 3.8% of the sample is taken by the ten largest.

The CDR3 has 13 amino acids, counting the end cysteine and phenylalanine. Only the CDR3 region is kept as DNA, spanning 39 bases read in frame from base 1. V loses 8 bases, J loses 2 bases, and the germline ends lie 13 bases apart. Via the germline V gene, CDR1 is MNHEY and CDR2 SVGAGI. This receptor chain uses TRBV6-5 and TRBJ2-7, and perhaps TRBD1 as D gene, on 5 matching bases. Sequenced: PBMCs. This receptor was obtained from a man aged 18 to 30 in good health and CMV-seropositive. The CDR3: CASGRQQAYEQYF. DNA sequence: TGTGCCAGCGGAAGACAGCAAGCCTACGAGCAGTACTTC.